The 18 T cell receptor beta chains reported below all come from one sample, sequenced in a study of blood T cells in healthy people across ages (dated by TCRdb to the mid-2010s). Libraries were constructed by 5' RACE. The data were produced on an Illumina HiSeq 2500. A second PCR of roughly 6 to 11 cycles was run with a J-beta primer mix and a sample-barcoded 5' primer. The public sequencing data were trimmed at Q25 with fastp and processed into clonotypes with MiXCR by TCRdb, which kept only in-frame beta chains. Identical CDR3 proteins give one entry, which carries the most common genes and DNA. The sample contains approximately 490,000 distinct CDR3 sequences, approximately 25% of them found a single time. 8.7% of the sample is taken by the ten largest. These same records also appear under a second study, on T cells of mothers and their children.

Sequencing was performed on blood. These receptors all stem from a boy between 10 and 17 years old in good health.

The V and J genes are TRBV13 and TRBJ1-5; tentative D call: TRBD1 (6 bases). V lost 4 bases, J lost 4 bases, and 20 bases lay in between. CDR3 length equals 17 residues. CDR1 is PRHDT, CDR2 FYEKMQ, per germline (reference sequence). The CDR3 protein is CASSSRPHGQFNQPQHF. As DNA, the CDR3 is TGTGCCAGCAGCTCCCGACCTCATGGACAGTTTAATCAGCCCCAGCATTTT.

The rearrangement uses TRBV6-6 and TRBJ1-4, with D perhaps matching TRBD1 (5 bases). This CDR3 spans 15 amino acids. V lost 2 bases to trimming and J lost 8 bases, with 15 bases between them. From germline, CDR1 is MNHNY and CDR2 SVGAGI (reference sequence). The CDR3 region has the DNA TGTGCCAGCAGTTACGCGAGAGGGGTCGGCGAAAAACTGTTTTTT. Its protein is CASSYARGVGEKLFF.

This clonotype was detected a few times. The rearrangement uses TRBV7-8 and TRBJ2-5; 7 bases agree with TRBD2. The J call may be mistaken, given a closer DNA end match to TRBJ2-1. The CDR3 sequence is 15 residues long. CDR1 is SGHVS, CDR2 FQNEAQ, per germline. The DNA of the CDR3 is TGTGCCAGCAGCTTACGGGGGGACCCTCGGAATGAGCAGTTCTTC. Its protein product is CASSLRGDPRNEQFF.

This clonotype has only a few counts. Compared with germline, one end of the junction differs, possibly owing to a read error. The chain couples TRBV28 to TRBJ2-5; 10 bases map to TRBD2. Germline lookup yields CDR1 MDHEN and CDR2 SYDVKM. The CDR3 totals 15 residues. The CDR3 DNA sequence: TGTGCCGGCAGTTTATCGCGACTAGCGGGAGAGACCCAGTACTTC. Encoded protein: CAGSLSRLAGETQYF.

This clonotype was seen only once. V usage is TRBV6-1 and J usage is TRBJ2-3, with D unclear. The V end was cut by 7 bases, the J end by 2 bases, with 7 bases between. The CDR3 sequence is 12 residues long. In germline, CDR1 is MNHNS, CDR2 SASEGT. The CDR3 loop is CASMVATDTQYF. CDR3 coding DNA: TGTGCCAGCATGGTCGCCACAGATACGCAGTATTTT.

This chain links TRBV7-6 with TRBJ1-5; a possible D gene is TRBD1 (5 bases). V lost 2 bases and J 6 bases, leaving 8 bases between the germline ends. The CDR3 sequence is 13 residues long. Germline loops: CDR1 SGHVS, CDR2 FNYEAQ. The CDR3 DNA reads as TGTGCCAGCAGCTTAATGGGGGGTCAGCCCCAGCATTTT. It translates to CASSLMGGQPQHF. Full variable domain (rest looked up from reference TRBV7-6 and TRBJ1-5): GAGVSQSPRYKVTKRGQDVALRCDPISGHVSLYWYRQALGQGPEFLTYFNYEAQQDKSGLPNDRFSAERPEGSISTLTIQRTEQRDSAMYRCASSLMGGQPQHFGDGTRLSIL.

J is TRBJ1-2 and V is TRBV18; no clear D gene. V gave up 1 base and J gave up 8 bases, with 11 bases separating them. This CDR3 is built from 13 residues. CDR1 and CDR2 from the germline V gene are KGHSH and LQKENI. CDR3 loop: CASSPLGVEGYTF. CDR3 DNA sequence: TGTGCCAGCTCACCACTTGGGGTGGAAGGCTACACCTTC. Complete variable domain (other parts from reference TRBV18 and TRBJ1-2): NAGVMQNPRHLVRRRGQEARLRCSPMKGHSHVYWYRQLPEEGLKFMVYLQKENIIDESGMPKERFSAEFPKEGPSILRIQQVVRGDSAAYFCASSPLGVEGYTFGSGTRLTVV.

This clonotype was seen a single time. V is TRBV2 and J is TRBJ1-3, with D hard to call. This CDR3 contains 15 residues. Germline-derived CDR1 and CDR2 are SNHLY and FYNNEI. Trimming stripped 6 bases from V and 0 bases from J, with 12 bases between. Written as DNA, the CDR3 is TGTGCCAGCAGCGCCGGGCGGACCTCTGGAAACACCATATATTTT. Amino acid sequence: CASSAGRTSGNTIYF.

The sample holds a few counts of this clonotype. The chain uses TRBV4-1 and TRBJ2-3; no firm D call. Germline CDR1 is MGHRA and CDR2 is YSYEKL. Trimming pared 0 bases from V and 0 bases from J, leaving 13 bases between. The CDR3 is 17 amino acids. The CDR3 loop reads CASSQEPGLASTDTQYF. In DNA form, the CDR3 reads TGCGCCAGCAGCCAAGAGCCCGGGTTGGCTAGCACAGATACGCAGTATTTT.

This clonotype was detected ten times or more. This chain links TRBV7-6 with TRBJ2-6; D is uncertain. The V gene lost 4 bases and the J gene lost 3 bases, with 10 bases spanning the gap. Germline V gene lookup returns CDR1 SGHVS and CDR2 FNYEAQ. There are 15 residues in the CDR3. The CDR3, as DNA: TGTGCCAGCAGCTCGGCCTTTGGTGGGGCCAACGTCCTGACTTTC. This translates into CASSSAFGGANVLTF.

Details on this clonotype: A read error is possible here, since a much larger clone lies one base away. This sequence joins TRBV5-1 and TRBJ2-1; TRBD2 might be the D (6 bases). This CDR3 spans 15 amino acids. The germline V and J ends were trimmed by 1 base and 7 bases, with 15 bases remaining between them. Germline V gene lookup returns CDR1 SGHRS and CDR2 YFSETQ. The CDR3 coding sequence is TGCGCCAGCAGCTTGTTTAGCGTGAGCGGGAATGAGCAGTTCTTC. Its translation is CASSLFSVSGNEQFF.

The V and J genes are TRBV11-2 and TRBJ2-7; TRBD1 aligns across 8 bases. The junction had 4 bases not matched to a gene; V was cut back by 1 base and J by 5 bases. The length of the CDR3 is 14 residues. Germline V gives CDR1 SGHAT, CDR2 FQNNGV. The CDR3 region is CASSLGTGYDEQYF. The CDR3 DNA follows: TGTGCCAGCAGCTTAGGGACAGGGTACGACGAGCAGTACTTC.

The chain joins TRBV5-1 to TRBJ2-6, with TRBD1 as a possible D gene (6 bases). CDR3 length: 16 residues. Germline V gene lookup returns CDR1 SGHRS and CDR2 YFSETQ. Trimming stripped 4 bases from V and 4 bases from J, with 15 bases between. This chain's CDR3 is CASSNGQSSGANVLTF. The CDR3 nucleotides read TGCGCCAGCAGCAACGGACAGTCGTCCGGGGCCAACGTCCTGACTTTC. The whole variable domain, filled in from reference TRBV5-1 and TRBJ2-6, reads KAGVTQTPRYLIKTRGQQVTLSCSPISGHRSVSWYQQTPGQGLQFLFEYFSETQRNKGNFPGRFSGRQFSNSRSEMNVSTLELGDSALYLCASSNGQSSGANVLTFGAGSRLTVL.

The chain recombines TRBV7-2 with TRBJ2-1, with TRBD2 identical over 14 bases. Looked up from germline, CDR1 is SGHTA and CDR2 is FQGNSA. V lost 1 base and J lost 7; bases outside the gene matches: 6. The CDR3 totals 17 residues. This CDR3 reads CASSLGLAGGPQNEQFF. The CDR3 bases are TGTGCCAGCAGCTTAGGACTAGCGGGGGGGCCGCAGAATGAGCAGTTCTTC. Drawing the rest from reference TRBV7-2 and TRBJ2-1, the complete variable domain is GAGVSQSPSNKVTEKGKDVELRCDPISGHTALYWYRQSLGQGLEFLIYFQGNSAPDKSGLPSDRFSAERTGGSVSTLTIQRTQQEDSAVYLCASSLGLAGGPQNEQFFGPGTRLTVL.

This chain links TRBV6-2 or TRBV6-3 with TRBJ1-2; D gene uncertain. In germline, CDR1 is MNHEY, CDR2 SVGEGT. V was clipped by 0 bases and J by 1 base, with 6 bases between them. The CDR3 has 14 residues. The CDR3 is CASSYSADNYGYTF. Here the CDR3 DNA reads TGTGCCAGCAGTTACTCGGCAGATAACTATGGCTACACCTTC.

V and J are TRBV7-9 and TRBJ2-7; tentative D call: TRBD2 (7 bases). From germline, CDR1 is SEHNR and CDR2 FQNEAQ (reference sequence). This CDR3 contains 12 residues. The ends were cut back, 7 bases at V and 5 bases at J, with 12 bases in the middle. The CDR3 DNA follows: TGTGCCAGCACCCGGGGGGCCCACGAGCAGTACTTC. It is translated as CASTRGAHEQYF.

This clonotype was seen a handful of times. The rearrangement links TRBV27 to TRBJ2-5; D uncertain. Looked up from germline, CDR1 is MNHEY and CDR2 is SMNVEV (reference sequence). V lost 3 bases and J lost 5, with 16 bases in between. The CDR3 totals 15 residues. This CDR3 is CASSLGRLGVETQYF. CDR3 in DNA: TGTGCCAGCAGTTTGGGAAGGCTAGGCGTCGAGACCCAGTACTTC.

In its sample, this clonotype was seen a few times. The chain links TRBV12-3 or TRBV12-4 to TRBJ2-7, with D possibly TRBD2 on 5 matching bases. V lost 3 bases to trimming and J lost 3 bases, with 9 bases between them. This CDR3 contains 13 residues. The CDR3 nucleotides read TGTGCCAGCAGTTTTCCGGGGAGCTACGAGCAGTACTTC. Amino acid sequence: CASSFPGSYEQYF.